This TCR beta chain was observed in a study of CD4+ T cells in melanoma. The data were produced by immunoSEQ multiplex PCR, yet TCRdb's version contains in-frame clones alone and is incomplete. Among thousands of clones listed, approximately 70% were seen once. The germline V and J ends were trimmed by 4 bases and 2 bases, with 22 bases remaining between them. CDR1 is SGHRS and CDR2 is YFSETQ in the germline V gene. The CDR3 has 17 amino acids. This clone was observed a single time. The rearrangement uses TRBV5-1 and TRBJ2-7; D is tentatively TRBD1 or TRBD2 (5 bases each). This TCR derives from a human donor with melanoma. Specimen: cells from a culture (not recorded whether cultured in vitro). This chain's CDR3 is CASSARVTRDAAYEQYF. CDR3 sequence (DNA): TGCGCCAGCAGCGCGCGCGTAACCCGGGACGCTGCCTACGAGCAGTACTTC.